Listed below are T cell receptor beta chains from one sample, sequenced in a study of T-cell memory formation after mild COVID-19. TCRdb called the 5' RACE reads again in MiXCR, with one record for every CDR3 protein. The sample gives around 250,000 distinct CDR3 sequences, 16% of which show up once; roughly 21% is in the top ten. Source material: PBMCs or a T cell subset sorted from them (not recorded which). The receptors were sampled from a man aged 18 to 29 who had mild COVID-19 (a few samples of this study predate the infection). Cell type and time point are not known. Each CDR3 is given with its conserved first and last residue. Each record gives: D gene, clone size, V gene, J gene, CDR3 DNA, CDR3 protein. A D gene is named only where the DNA matches it firmly. Size is stated for part of the rows, as once, few or many counts, or as a class when the clone is expanded.

TRBD2	NA	TRBV5-1	TRBJ2-3	TGCGCCAGCAGCGAGGCCGCTAGCGGGGGAGCAGATACGCAGTATTTT	CASSEAASGGADTQYF
NA	many	TRBV29-1	TRBJ2-1	TGCAGCGTTGAAAGTTACAATGAGCAGTTCTTC	CSVESYNEQFF
TRBD1	NA	TRBV7-2	TRBJ1-1	TGTGCCAGCAGCACGAGACAGGGGGGGAGCACTGAAGCTTTCTTT	CASSTRQGGSTEAFF
NA	few	TRBV4-2	TRBJ2-5	TGTGCCAGCAGCCAAGCGGAGGGTCGGGAGACCCAGTACTTC	CASSQAEGRETQYF
TRBD2	few	TRBV20-1	TRBJ2-3	TGCAGTGCTCAGACTAGCGGGGGCGGGATAGCAGATACGCAGTATTTT	CSAQTSGGGIADTQYF
TRBD1	few	TRBV5-6	TRBJ1-2	TGTGCCAGCAGCTTCGGGACAGGTCCCCATGGCTACACCTTC	CASSFGTGPHGYTF
NA	few	TRBV29-1	TRBJ2-1	TGCAGCGTTGCCGATGAGCAGTTCTTC	CSVADEQFF
NA	NA	TRBV4-3	TRBJ2-1	TGCGCCAGCAGCCACGTGGGGGTTGACCCCTTCAATGAGCAGTTCTTC	CASSHVGVDPFNEQFF
NA	NA	TRBV30	TRBJ2-5	TGTGCCTGGAGTGCAGGGCAGGGACAAGAGACCCAGTACTTC	CAWSAGQGQETQYF
NA	NA	TRBV6-2/TRBV6-3	TRBJ1-4	TGTGCCAGCAGTTACGGGGAAAAACTGTTTTTT	CASSYGEKLFF
NA	NA	TRBV4-1	TRBJ2-3	TGCGCCAGCAGCCTAGACGCCTCCCCGCCGGCGCAGTATTTT	CASSLDASPPAQYF
NA	NA	TRBV20-1	TRBJ1-2	TGCAGTGCTAGAGATCCCCGACAGCACTATGGCTACACCTTC	CSARDPRQHYGYTF
TRBD1	NA	TRBV5-1	TRBJ2-1	TGCGCCAGCAGCTTGGCCGGGGGACAGGGGATTAATGAGCAGTTCTTC	CASSLAGGQGINEQFF
TRBD1	few	TRBV20-1	TRBJ1-5	TGCAGTGCTAGGGGACAGGGGGCCGGTCAGCCCCAGCATTTT	CSARGQGAGQPQHF
NA	NA	TRBV4-2	TRBJ2-5	TGTGCCAGCAGCCAAGGGGAGCGAGAGACCCAGTACTTC	CASSQGERETQYF
NA	few	TRBV3-1	TRBJ2-3	TGTGCCAGCAGCCAAGTGGCGGGGGCACCCGATACGCAGTATTTT	CASSQVAGAPDTQYF
TRBD1	few	TRBV6-1	TRBJ2-5	TGTGCCAGCAGTGACCTTGACAGGGGGGACGAGACCCAGTACTTC	CASSDLDRGDETQYF
TRBD2	NA	TRBV2	TRBJ2-3	TGTGCCAGCGGAGGGACTAGCGGAAGCACAGATACGCAGTATTTT	CASGGTSGSTDTQYF
NA	NA	TRBV7-2	TRBJ2-5	TGTGCCAGCAGCTTAGGTTCGGGACGTACCCAAGAGACCCAGTACTTC	CASSLGSGRTQETQYF
NA	few	TRBV7-9	TRBJ2-7	TGTGCCAGCAGCTTGGCGGGCCAGCAGTACTTC	CASSLAGQQYF
TRBD1	NA	TRBV11-2	TRBJ1-2	TGTGCCAGCAGCCAAGACAGGGACGGCTACACCTTC	CASSQDRDGYTF
NA	once	TRBV5-1	TRBJ2-1	TGCGCCAGCAGCTCGGCGCCCGGGACCTCTGATGAGCAGTTCTTC	CASSSAPGTSDEQFF
NA	few	TRBV29-1	TRBJ2-7	TGCAGCGTTGAAGGAGGGTACTACGAGCAGTACTTC	CSVEGGYYEQYF
NA	once	TRBV7-3	TRBJ1-1	TGTGCCAGCAGCTTAACTTCAGGCAGTACTGAAGCTTTCTTT	CASSLTSGSTEAFF
NA	few	TRBV6-6	TRBJ1-3	TGTGCCAGCAGCTACCGCGCAGGAGGGGCTGGAAACACCATATATTTT	CASSYRAGGAGNTIYF
NA	many	TRBV20-1	TRBJ2-3	TGCAGTGCGAGCACAACGCGGGGTGGCGATACGCAGTATTTT	CSASTTRGGDTQYF
NA	NA	TRBV7-9	TRBJ2-5	TGTGCCAGCAGCCCGGACCAAGGGGAGACCCAGTACTTC	CASSPDQGETQYF
NA	few	TRBV5-5	TRBJ1-1	TGTGCCAGCAGCGATTTAAACACTGAAGCTTTCTTT	CASSDLNTEAFF